What follows are 22 T cell receptor beta chains derived from one specimen sequenced in a study of blood T cell repertoires in COVID-19. Sequencing was performed with immunoSEQ multiplex PCR; in TCRdb, only in-frame clones are kept and a portion is missing. The table shows just over 15,000 clones, with 82% occurring only once. Sequenced input: peripheral blood. These receptors were taken from a man older than 75 with active or convalescent COVID-19.

J is TRBJ1-2 and V is TRBV3-1 (or the pseudogene TRBV3-2); D unresolved. The CDR3 runs 12 residues. The germline gives CDR1 LGHDT, CDR2 YNNKEL (reference sequence). Trimming shortened V by 7 bases and J by 2 bases, and 8 bases separated the two germline ends. The CDR3 loop reads CASTTANYGYTF. The CDR3 DNA reads as TGTGCCAGCACCACAGCCAACTATGGCTACACCTTC.

This chain connects TRBV9 to TRBJ2-7; D might be TRBD2 (6 bases). Germline V CDR1 and CDR2: SGDLS, YYNGEE. There are 14 residues in the CDR3. Trimming took off 2 bases at V and 2 bases at J, with 11 bases between the two ends. The CDR3 loop is CASSVDGGTYEQYF. As DNA, the CDR3 is TGTGCCAGCAGCGTCGACGGGGGTACCTACGAGCAGTACTTC.

This sequence joins TRBV6-2 or TRBV6-3 and TRBJ1-5, with 8 bases lining up with TRBD1. Germline values: CDR1 MNHEY, CDR2 SVGEGT. The J segment lost 7 bases and the V segment lost 2 bases, leaving 13 bases of the junction unmatched. This CDR3 is built from 17 residues. The CDR3 nucleotides read TGTGCCAGCAGTTACCTGCGGACAGGGCCCTCAAGGCAGCCCCAGCATTTT. Translated: CASSYLRTGPSRQPQHF.

This clone turned up a few times. The V gene is TRBV3-1 (or the pseudogene TRBV3-2), the J gene TRBJ2-1; D gene unclear. Per the germline V gene, CDR1 is LGHDT and CDR2 is YNNKEL (reference sequence). The CDR3 runs to 12 residues. Trimming took off 2 bases at V and 3 bases at J, with 2 bases between the two ends. CDR3 coding DNA: TGTGCCAGCAGCCAACTCTACAATGAGCAGTTCTTC. Amino acids: CASSQLYNEQFF.

CDR3 DNA: TGTGCCAGCAGCCCTGGACAGGGTAGGACCTACGAGCAGTACTTC. Its translation: CASSPGQGRTYEQYF. The chain couples TRBV5-5 to TRBJ2-7; TRBD1 agrees at 8 bases. Germline loops: CDR1 SGHKS, CDR2 YYEKEE (reference sequence). The CDR3 runs 15 residues. Trimming cost V 4 bases and J 2 bases; bases outside gene matches: 8.

This clone has only one observation. This chain links TRBV4-2 with TRBJ2-3, with 9 bases lining up with TRBD2. Germline V gene data show CDR1 as LGHNA and CDR2 as YNFKEQ. V was clipped by 0 bases and J by 4 bases; unmatched bases: 2. The CDR3 covers 15 residues. The CDR3 here is CASSQERGGPDTQYF. In DNA, the CDR3 is TGTGCCAGCAGCCAAGAGCGGGGGGGCCCAGATACGCAGTATTTT.

The V gene is TRBV10-3, the J gene TRBJ1-5; D is possibly TRBD1 (5 bases). CDR1 and CDR2 from the germline V gene are ENHRY and SYGVKD. Trimming pared 0 bases from V and 3 bases from J, leaving 12 bases between. The CDR3 is 16 amino acids. The CDR3 nucleotides read TGTGCCATCAGTGAGTCTGGCGCGACAGACAATCAGCCCCAGCATTTT. This sequence encodes CAISESGATDNQPQHF.

The chain employs TRBV7-2 and TRBJ2-1, with D possibly being TRBD1 (6 bases). V was clipped by 0 bases and J by 4 bases, with 10 bases between them. The CDR3 loop spans 15 amino acids. Per germline, CDR1 SGHTA and CDR2 FQGNSA. The CDR3 reads CASSLASGEYNEQFF. The CDR3 bases are TGTGCCAGCAGCTTAGCGTCAGGGGAGTACAATGAGCAGTTCTTC.

V gene TRBV13 combines with J gene TRBJ1-2, with unresolved D. The CDR3 has 14 amino acids. Trimming took off 0 bases at V and 0 bases at J, with 5 bases between the two ends. CDR1 PRHDT and CDR2 FYEKMQ come from the germline V gene (reference sequence). The CDR3 is CASSLGQSNYGYTF. CDR3 in DNA: TGTGCCAGCAGCTTAGGACAGTCTAACTATGGCTACACCTTC.

The CDR3 bases are TGTGCCAGCAGCTTAGGAGCAATCGGGACCGGGGAGCTGTTTTTT. This encodes CASSLGAIGTGELFF. The chain recombines TRBV7-9 with TRBJ2-2; no clear D gene. Germline values: CDR1 SEHNR, CDR2 FQNEAQ (reference sequence). This CDR3 spans 15 amino acids. Trimming cost V 1 base and J 5 bases, with 11 bases left between them.

The genes are TRBV13 and TRBJ1-3, with TRBD1 matching 8 bases. Germline CDR1 reads PRHDT; CDR2 reads FYEKMQ (reference sequence). This CDR3 has 15 amino acids. Trimming cost V 5 bases and J 2 bases; bases outside gene matches: 5. CDR3 protein: CASSGAGQAGNTIYF. CDR3 sequence (DNA): TGTGCCAGCAGCGGTGCGGGACAGGCTGGAAACACCATATATTTT.

The chain employs TRBV27 and TRBJ2-5, with 13 positions matching TRBD2. CDR1 MNHEY and CDR2 SMNVEV come from the germline V gene (reference sequence). The CDR3 spans 17 residues. With 3 bases clipped from V and 1 base from J, the junction kept 5 bases outside the gene matches. CDR3 sequence: CASSFLGLAGAQETQYF. In DNA, the CDR3 is TGTGCCAGCAGTTTCCTCGGACTAGCGGGGGCCCAAGAGACCCAGTACTTC.

This rearrangement joins TRBV5-4 to TRBJ2-3, with 11 positions matching TRBD1. CDR1 is SGHNT, CDR2 YYREEE, per germline (reference sequence). Trimming took 4 bases from V and 5 from J; bases not matched to a gene: 9. This CDR3 has 16 residues. This chain's CDR3 is CASSPAGTGGGDTQYF. DNA for the CDR3: TGTGCCAGCAGCCCCGCCGGGACAGGGGGAGGAGATACGCAGTATTTT.

CDR3 sequence reads: CASRRGSNEQYF. Written as DNA, the CDR3 is TGTGCCAGCAGAAGGGGGTCAAATGAGCAGTACTTC. The rearrangement links TRBV28 to TRBJ2-7, with TRBD1 as a possible D gene (6 bases). The CDR3 length is 12 residues. Germline V gene data show CDR1 as MDHEN and CDR2 as SYDVKM. V lost 6 bases, J lost 7 bases, and 13 bases lay in between.

The CDR3 spells CATSDSINTGELFF. CDR3 bases: TGTGCCACCAGTGATTCAATCAACACCGGGGAGCTGTTTTTT. The V gene is TRBV24-1, the J gene TRBJ2-2; D uncertain. The CDR3 extends over 14 amino acids. The V gene lost 2 bases and the J gene lost 2 bases, with 5 bases spanning the gap. Germline V gives CDR1 KGHDR, CDR2 SFDVKD.

This clone was seen a few times. V usage is TRBV28 and J usage is TRBJ1-5; possibly TRBD1 for D (5 bases). V shed 1 base and J shed 6 bases, with 7 bases lying between them. The CDR3 is 13 residues long. Germline V CDR1 and CDR2: MDHEN, SYDVKM. The CDR3 loop is CASSLLGAQPQHF. CDR3 coding DNA: TGTGCCAGCAGTTTATTAGGGGCTCAGCCCCAGCATTTT.

The V call is TRBV6-5, the J call TRBJ2-3, with D possibly TRBD2 on 6 matching bases. The CDR3 runs 13 residues. The ends were cut back, 10 bases at V and 2 bases at J, with 13 bases in the middle. Germline V CDR1 and CDR2: MNHEY, SVGAGI. The CDR3 loop is CATRAGITDTQYF. In DNA, the CDR3 is TGTGCCACGCGAGCGGGCATCACAGATACGCAGTATTTT.

This clone was observed a handful of times. V is TRBV6-1 and J is TRBJ2-7; 10 nucleotides align to TRBD2. The V gene's germline CDR1 is MNHNS and CDR2 SASEGT. The CDR3 contains 15 residues. V dropped 2 bases and J dropped 1; count of bases not matched to a gene: 2. CDR3 region: CASSETSGESYEQYF. CDR3 sequence (DNA): TGTGCCAGCAGTGAAACTAGCGGGGAGTCCTACGAGCAGTACTTC.

This chain links TRBV5-1 with TRBJ1-1; TRBD1 matches 7 bases. With V trimmed by 4 bases and J by 5 bases, 8 bases remained unmatched. CDR3 length: 14 residues. Germline V gives CDR1 SGHRS, CDR2 YFSETQ. CDR3 protein: CASSLQGDGTEAFF. CDR3 sequence (DNA): TGCGCCAGCAGCCTTCAGGGGGATGGTACTGAAGCTTTCTTT.

The J gene is TRBJ2-3, the V gene TRBV7-3; 7 bases line up with TRBD2. Germline loops: CDR1 SGHTA, CDR2 FQGTGA. The CDR3 runs 13 residues. With V trimmed by 6 bases and J by 8 bases, 8 bases remained unmatched. The CDR3 sequence is CASSNPPGGTQYF. The CDR3 DNA follows: TGTGCCAGCAGTAACCCCCCGGGGGGTACGCAGTATTTT.

There are a few counts of this clone. The gene calls are TRBV20-1 and TRBJ2-1; maybe TRBD2 (5 bases). CDR1 and CDR2 from the germline V gene are DFQATT and SNEGSKA (reference sequence). Trimming removed 6 bases from V and 9 bases from J, with 12 bases in between. CDR3 length: 11 amino acids. The CDR3 reads CSAPGFGEQFF. CDR3 bases: TGCAGTGCCCCGGGGTTCGGTGAGCAGTTCTTC.

The chain employs TRBV5-1 and TRBJ2-7, with D maybe TRBD2 (7 bases). CDR1 SGHRS and CDR2 YFSETQ come from the germline V gene. Trimming pared 0 bases from V and 1 base from J, leaving 14 bases between. CDR3 size: 16 residues. CDR3 sequence (DNA): TGCGCCAGCAGCTTGGAAGCGGGACACACATCCTACGAGCAGTACTTC. Protein product: CASSLEAGHTSYEQYF.